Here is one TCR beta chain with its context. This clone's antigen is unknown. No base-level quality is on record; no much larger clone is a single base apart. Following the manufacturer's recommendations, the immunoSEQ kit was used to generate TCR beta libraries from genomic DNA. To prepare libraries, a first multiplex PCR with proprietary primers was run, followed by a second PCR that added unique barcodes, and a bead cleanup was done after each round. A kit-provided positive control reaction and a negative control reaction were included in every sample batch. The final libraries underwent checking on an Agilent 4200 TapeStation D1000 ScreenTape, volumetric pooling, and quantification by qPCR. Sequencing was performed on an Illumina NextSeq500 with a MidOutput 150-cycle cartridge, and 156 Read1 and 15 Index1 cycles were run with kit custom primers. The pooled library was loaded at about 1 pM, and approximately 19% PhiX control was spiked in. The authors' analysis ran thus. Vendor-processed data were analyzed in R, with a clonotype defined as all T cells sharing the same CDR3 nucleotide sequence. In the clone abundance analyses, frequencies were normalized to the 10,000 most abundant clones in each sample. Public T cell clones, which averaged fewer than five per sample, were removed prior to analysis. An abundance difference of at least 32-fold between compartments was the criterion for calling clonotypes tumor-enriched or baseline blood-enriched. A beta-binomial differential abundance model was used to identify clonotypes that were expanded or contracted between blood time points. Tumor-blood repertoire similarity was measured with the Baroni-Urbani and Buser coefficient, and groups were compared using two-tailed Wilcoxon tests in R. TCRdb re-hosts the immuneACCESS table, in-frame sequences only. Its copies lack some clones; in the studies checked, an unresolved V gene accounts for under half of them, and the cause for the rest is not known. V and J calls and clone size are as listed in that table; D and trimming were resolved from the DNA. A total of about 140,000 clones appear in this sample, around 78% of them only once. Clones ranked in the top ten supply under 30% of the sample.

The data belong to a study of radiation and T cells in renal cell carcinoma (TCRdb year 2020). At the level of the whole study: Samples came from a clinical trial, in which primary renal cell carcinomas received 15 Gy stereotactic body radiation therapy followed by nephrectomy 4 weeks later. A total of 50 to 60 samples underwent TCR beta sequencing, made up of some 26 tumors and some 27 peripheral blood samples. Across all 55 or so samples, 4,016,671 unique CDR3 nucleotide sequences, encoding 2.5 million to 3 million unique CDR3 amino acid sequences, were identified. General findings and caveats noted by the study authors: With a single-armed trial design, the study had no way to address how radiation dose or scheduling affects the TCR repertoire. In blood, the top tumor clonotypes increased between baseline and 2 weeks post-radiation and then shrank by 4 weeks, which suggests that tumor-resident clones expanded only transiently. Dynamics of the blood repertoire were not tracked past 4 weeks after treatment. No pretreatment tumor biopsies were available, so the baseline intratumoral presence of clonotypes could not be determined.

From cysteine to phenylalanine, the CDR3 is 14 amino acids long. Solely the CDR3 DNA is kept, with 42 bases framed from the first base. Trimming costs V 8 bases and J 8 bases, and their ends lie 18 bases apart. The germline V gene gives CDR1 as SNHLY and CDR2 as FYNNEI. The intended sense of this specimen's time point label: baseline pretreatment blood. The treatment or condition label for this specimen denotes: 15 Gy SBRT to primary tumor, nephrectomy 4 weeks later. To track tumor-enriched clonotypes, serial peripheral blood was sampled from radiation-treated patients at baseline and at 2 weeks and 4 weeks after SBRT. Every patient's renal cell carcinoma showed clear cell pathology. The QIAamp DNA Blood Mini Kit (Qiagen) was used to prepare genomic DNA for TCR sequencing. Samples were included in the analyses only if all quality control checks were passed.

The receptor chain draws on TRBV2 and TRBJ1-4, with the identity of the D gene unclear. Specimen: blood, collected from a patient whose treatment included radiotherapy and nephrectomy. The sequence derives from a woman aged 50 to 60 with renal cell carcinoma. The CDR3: CASPRRSMEEKLFF. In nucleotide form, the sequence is TGTGCCAGCCCCAGGAGGTCAATGGAGGAAAAACTGTTTTTT.